This T cell receptor beta chain is drawn from a study of blood T cell repertoires in COVID-19. Study information: Material from acute and convalescent COVID-19 was sourced from the United States, Italy and Spain. Sample material is recorded as cDNA or gDNA derived from T cells, B-cell-depleted T cells, or PBMCs.

Assay used: immunoSEQ multiplex PCR; TCRdb lists only in-frame clones, some missing. The table records about 330,000 clones, 88% of them present only once. Regarding this clone: Other DNA sequences in this specimen translate into the identical CDR3.

With 3 bases removed from V and 0 bases from J, the gap between germline ends came to 5 bases. CDR1 is MNHEY, CDR2 SMNVEV, per germline (reference sequence). CDR3 length equals 13 residues. This clonotype was sampled from a woman between 50 and 59 years old with active or convalescent COVID-19. The chain employs TRBV27 and TRBJ1-2; D is undetermined. Sequenced input: peripheral blood. As DNA, the CDR3 is TGTGCCAGCAGTTTTAATTCTAACTATGGCTACACCTTC. Its translation: CASSFNSNYGYTF.